This T cell receptor beta chain appears in the sequencing data of a study of T cell repertoires in cytomegalovirus infection. The table lists this clonotype with a few counts. Its antigen is not known. Study-wide findings and caveats: In two of eight donors, the top clonotype was HLA-C-restricted CMV-specific.

Germline CDR1 LNHDA, CDR2 SQIVND (reference sequence). J was trimmed by 3 bases and V by 7 bases; bases with no gene match: 3. The CDR3 spans 14 residues. MiXCR, applied by TCRdb to the reads, yields one record per CDR3 protein. This sample carries about 570,000 distinct CDR3 sequences, approximately 40% of them seen once, and the ten largest clones take roughly 50%. V usage is TRBV19 and J usage is TRBJ2-6, with 7 bases matching TRBD2. Sequenced here: cultured PBMCs, sampled from culture after CMV antigen stimulation. The sequence came from a human donor in good health (CMV status not recorded). Some clones in this sample may be carry-over from other donors' samples. The CDR3 loop is CASTGGSGANVLTF. The CDR3 nucleotides are TGTGCCAGTACGGGGGGAAGTGGGGCCAACGTCCTGACTTTC.